The present T cell receptor (beta chain) was sequenced within a study of T cell changes during pregnancy in multiple sclerosis. TCRdb's table, derived via immunoSEQ multiplex PCR, lists solely in-frame clones and lacks some. The sample shows about 46,000 clones, about 90% of them seen only once. Germline V gene data show CDR1 as SGHVS and CDR2 as FQNEAQ. V was clipped by 5 bases and J by 2 bases; unmatched bases: 8. CDR3 length: 15 amino acids. The source is a female donor with multiple sclerosis, enrolled in a pregnancy study. The chain carries TRBV7-8 and TRBJ2-7; 8 bases are shared with TRBD2. The sample here was CD4+ T cells from peripheral blood mononuclear cells, taken after pregnancy. In DNA form, the CDR3 reads TGTGCCAGCAGCCTGGTAGCGGGATTCACCTACGAGCAGTACTTC. It yields the protein CASSLVAGFTYEQYF.